The clone carrying this T cell receptor beta chain was seen a few times. These data originate in a study of blood T cell repertoires in COVID-19. The wider study: T cells, B-cell-depleted T cells, or PBMCs provided the cDNA or gDNA that served as material.

Produced via immunoSEQ multiplex PCR; TCRdb's table is partial and in-frame only. The profile covers about 220,000 clones, with around 84% appearing a single time and approximately 2.4% taken by the ten largest. Looked up from germline, CDR1 is SGDLS and CDR2 is YYNGEE. The germline V and J ends were trimmed by 6 bases and 4 bases, with 18 bases remaining between them. The CDR3 runs 15 residues. The sequence was collected from a man aged 35 to 55 who had recovered from COVID-19. The chain couples TRBV9 to TRBJ2-3; D may be TRBD1 (6 bases). The sequenced sample was peripheral blood. CDR3 protein: CASKPGASFSDTQYF. CDR3 sequence (DNA): TGTGCCAGCAAACCAGGGGCCAGTTTTTCAGATACGCAGTATTTT.